A single sample is the source of the 32 T cell receptor beta chains below, sequenced in a study of cytomegalovirus exposure and HLA in healthy donors. Amplification used 60 Vbeta primers and 13 Jbeta primers. Data came from immunoSEQ multiplex PCR; TCRdb stores just in-frame clones and leaves some out. Of 90,000 to 120,000 clones in the sample, approximately 72% were seen once. The sample was PBMCs. The receptor source for this set is a male donor in good health and CMV-seropositive.

The J gene is TRBJ2-3, the V gene TRBV28, with TRBD1 identical over 9 bases. The CDR3 is 15 amino acids. V gave up 6 bases and J gave up 0 bases; unmatched junction bases: 4. Germline V CDR1 and CDR2: MDHEN, SYDVKM. The CDR3 here is CASRPDRGSTDTQYF. CDR3 nucleotides: TGTGCCAGCAGACCGGACAGGGGTAGCACAGATACGCAGTATTTT. Combining the CDR3 with reference TRBV28 and TRBJ2-3 gives the whole variable domain DVKVTQSSRYLVKRTGEKVFLECVQDMDHENMFWYRQDPGLGLRLIYFSYDVKMKEKGDIPEGYSVSREKKERFSLILESASTNQTSMYLCASRPDRGSTDTQYFGPGTRLTVL.

This sequence joins TRBV11-2 and TRBJ2-7; 12 positions agree with TRBD2. In germline, CDR1 is SGHAT, CDR2 FQNNGV. The CDR3 covers 15 residues. V was clipped by 5 bases and J by 3 bases; unmatched bases: 5. The CDR3 region has the DNA TGTGCCAGCAGCCGACTAGCGGGGGCCAACTACGAGCAGTACTTC. This translates into CASSRLAGANYEQYF.

This clone is a singleton in its sample. The chain links TRBV6-1 to TRBJ1-5; D not certain. Germline V gene sequence: CDR1 MNHNS, CDR2 SASEGT. V lost 5 bases, J lost 0 bases, and 5 bases lay in between. CDR3 length: 13 residues. CDR3 nucleotide sequence: TGTGCCAGCAGTTATTTTAGCAATCAGCCCCAGCATTTT. It encodes CASSYFSNQPQHF.

In nucleotides, the CDR3 is TGTGCCTGCCGAGTGGGGGGATCACAAAAACCTGCCTACGAGCAGTACTTC. Its translation: CACRVGGSQKPAYEQYF. V usage is TRBV27 and J usage is TRBJ2-7; D possibly corresponds to TRBD2 (6 bases). Germline loops: CDR1 MNHEY, CDR2 SMNVEV (reference sequence). Trimming left V 11 bases short and J 2 bases short, with 28 bases between. The CDR3 sequence is 17 residues long.

V usage is TRBV10-3 and J usage is TRBJ1-1, with TRBD1 identical over 8 bases. Germline CDR1 reads ENHRY; CDR2 reads SYGVKD. This CDR3 comprises 17 residues. Trimming cost V 0 bases and J 1 base; bases outside gene matches: 7. CDR3 sequence (DNA): TGTGCCATCAGTGAGTCTTATTGGACAGGGACGAACACTGAAGCTTTCTTT. Amino acid sequence: CAISESYWTGTNTEAFF.

In this sample, this clone turned up a few times. The V and J genes are TRBV6-1 and TRBJ2-1; 12 bases line up with TRBD2. Germline V gene sequence: CDR1 MNHNS, CDR2 SASEGT. This CDR3 comprises 15 residues. The junction had 0 bases not matched to a gene; V was cut back by 2 bases and J by 4 bases. The CDR3: CASSELAGGYNEQFF. CDR3 in DNA: TGTGCCAGCAGTGAACTAGCGGGGGGGTACAATGAGCAGTTCTTC.

Comments on this clone: Other DNA sequences in this specimen translate into the identical CDR3. V gene TRBV5-1 combines with J gene TRBJ2-3; TRBD2 aligns across 10 bases. The germline CDR1 and CDR2 sequences are SGHRS and YFSETQ. Trimming cost V 2 bases and J 0 bases; bases outside gene matches: 3. CDR3 length: 16 residues. For the CDR3, the DNA is TGCGCCAGCAGCTTAGGACTAGCGGTGAGCACAGATACGCAGTATTTT. It translates to CASSLGLAVSTDTQYF.

The chain is built from TRBV11-2 and TRBJ1-5, with D possibly being TRBD1 (6 bases). V lost 1 base, J lost 5 bases, and 15 bases lay in between. This CDR3 has 16 amino acids. CDR1 and CDR2 (germline): SGHAT, FQNNGV. For the CDR3, the DNA is TGTGCCAGCAGCTTAGGTGGGGGAGGGGGGTATCAGCCCCAGCATTTT. This codes for CASSLGGGGGYQPQHF.

This clone was counted a few times. The rearrangement joins TRBV11-2 to TRBJ2-7; D may be TRBD1 (7 bases). V was pared by 0 bases and J by 2 bases, with 11 bases between. In germline, CDR1 is SGHAT, CDR2 FQNNGV. The CDR3 covers 15 residues. The CDR3 sequence is CASSLDAGGTYEQYF. CDR3 nucleotides: TGTGCCAGCAGCTTAGATGCAGGGGGGACCTACGAGCAGTACTTC.

This chain links TRBV6-5 with TRBJ1-5, with 8 bases fitting TRBD1. The ends lost 6 bases at V and 3 bases at J; junction bases unmatched: 7. The CDR3 contains 15 residues. Germline values: CDR1 MNHEY, CDR2 SVGAGI. In DNA form, the CDR3 reads TGTGCCAGCAGCCCGGACAGGGAAATCAATCAGCCCCAGCATTTT. This sequence encodes CASSPDREINQPQHF.

The V call is TRBV27, the J call TRBJ1-2, with D perhaps TRBD1 (5 bases). V was cut by 5 bases and J by 7 bases, with 14 bases left in between. CDR1 and CDR2 (germline): MNHEY, SMNVEV (reference sequence). The CDR3 consists of 13 residues. CDR3 bases: TGTGCCAGCAGTCCGCGGAGCGGGGGTGGCTACACCTTC. Protein sequence: CASSPRSGGGYTF.

This chain links TRBV11-2 with TRBJ1-5; perhaps TRBD1 as D (6 bases). Trimming removed 3 bases at V and 5 bases at J, with 14 bases between. In germline, CDR1 is SGHAT, CDR2 FQNNGV. The CDR3 is 15 amino acids. CDR3 amino acids: CASSFGTGPYQPQHF. DNA of the CDR3: TGTGCCAGCAGCTTTGGAACAGGGCCCTATCAGCCCCAGCATTTT.

This clone has just one count. This chain uses TRBV5-5 with TRBJ1-2; 9 nucleotides align to TRBD1. Germline V CDR1 and CDR2: SGHKS, YYEKEE (reference sequence). CDR3 length: 15 residues. Germline trimming cut 4 bases from V and 3 bases from J; bases unmatched to any gene: 7. The CDR3: CASSLGQGLYYGYTF. The DNA of the CDR3 is TGTGCCAGCAGCCTGGGACAGGGTCTGTACTATGGCTACACCTTC.

The chain links TRBV4-2 to TRBJ1-4; the D is unclear. The germline V gene has CDR1 LGHNA and CDR2 YNFKEQ. The CDR3 runs to 16 residues. V was cut by 1 base and J by 0 bases, with 9 bases left in between. Written as DNA, the CDR3 is TGTGCCAGCAGCCAAGTAGTCTCCGCAACTAATGAAAAACTGTTTTTT. It yields the protein CASSQVVSATNEKLFF.

In its sample, this clone was seen a few times. This rearrangement joins TRBV10-3 to TRBJ1-1; the D is unclear. Looked up from germline, CDR1 is ENHRY and CDR2 is SYGVKD. The CDR3 contains 16 residues. The germline V and J ends were trimmed by 2 bases and 2 bases, with 15 bases remaining between them. As DNA, the CDR3 is TGTGCCATCAGTGAGCCTCTTCCGGGAAGTAACACTGAAGCTTTCTTT. Translation: CAISEPLPGSNTEAFF.

Remarks on this clone: This CDR3 is also generated by other DNA sequences in the sample. The chain couples TRBV19 to TRBJ1-2, with 9 bases aligning to TRBD1. There are 15 residues in the CDR3. Per germline, CDR1 LNHDA and CDR2 SQIVND (reference sequence). The junction had 12 bases not matched to a gene; V was cut back by 5 bases and J by 8 bases. In DNA form, the CDR3 reads TGTGCCAGTAGTCTACAACGGACAGGGGCCCGGGGCTACACCTTC. The encoded protein is CASSLQRTGARGYTF.

The genes are TRBV6-5 and TRBJ2-7; TRBD2 matches 9 bases. The V and J ends lost 6 bases and 2 bases, in that order; junction bases with no gene match: 5. The CDR3 sequence is 14 residues long. Germline CDR1 reads MNHEY; CDR2 reads SVGAGI. The CDR3 DNA follows: TGTGCCAGCAGGGTACAGCGGGGGGCCTACGAGCAGTACTTC. This codes for CASRVQRGAYEQYF.

The chain has TRBV7-9 and TRBJ2-2, with 7 bases fitting TRBD2. Germline V gene data show CDR1 as SEHNR and CDR2 as FQNEAQ (reference sequence). This CDR3 has 18 residues. With V trimmed by 4 bases and J by 5 bases, 16 bases remained unmatched. The CDR3, as DNA: TGTGCCAGCAGCTCCACTTTCCGGGGGGAGACGGGGACCGGGGAGCTGTTTTTT. Protein product: CASSSTFRGETGTGELFF.

The chain combines TRBV27 with TRBJ2-2, with D uncertain. Deletions cut 5 bases from V and 6 bases from J, with 7 bases between. Germline values: CDR1 MNHEY, CDR2 SMNVEV (reference sequence). CDR3 size: 12 residues. CDR3 nucleotide sequence: TGTGCCAGCAGTCCCCGAGCCGGGGAGCTGTTTTTT. Its translation: CASSPRAGELFF.

This rearrangement joins TRBV11-2 to TRBJ1-6; maybe TRBD1 (5 bases). From germline, CDR1 is SGHAT and CDR2 FQNNGV. CDR3 size: 16 residues. V dropped 2 bases and J dropped 8 bases, with 16 bases sitting between them. CDR3 nucleotide sequence: TGTGCCAGCAGCTTATTAGTAGGGCAGGGTTATTCACCCCTCCACTTT. This gives the protein CASSLLVGQGYSPLHF.

The chain carries TRBV5-1 and TRBJ2-3; possible D gene TRBD1, 6 bases. V was pared by 4 bases and J by 1 base, with 13 bases between. The CDR3 spans 15 residues. Germline values: CDR1 SGHRS, CDR2 YFSETQ. The CDR3 protein is CASSPIRGGTDTQYF. As DNA, the CDR3 is TGCGCCAGCAGCCCTATCAGGGGAGGCACAGATACGCAGTATTTT.

The V call is TRBV5-6, the J call TRBJ1-3; perhaps TRBD1 as D (6 bases). The CDR3 consists of 16 residues. CDR1 SGHDT and CDR2 YYEEEE come from the germline V gene. Between the trimmed V and J ends, which lost 2 bases and 0 bases, there was a span of 12 bases. The DNA of the CDR3 is TGTGCCAGCAGCTTACTTGAACAGGGCTCTGGAAACACCATATATTTT. It translates to CASSLLEQGSGNTIYF.

J is TRBJ1-4 and V is TRBV11-2; D might be TRBD1 (6 bases). This CDR3 contains 13 residues. CDR1 is SGHAT, CDR2 FQNNGV, per germline. V lost 3 bases, J lost 7 bases, and 9 bases lay in between. The CDR3 bases are TGTGCCAGCAGCTTGGCAGGGGTTGAAAAACTGTTTTTT. Translated, it gives CASSLAGVEKLFF.

The chain links TRBV7-2 to TRBJ1-2; a possible D gene is TRBD1 (5 bases). Germline V gene data show CDR1 as SGHTA and CDR2 as FQGNSA. There are 13 residues in the CDR3. V was clipped by 5 bases and J by 5 bases, with 12 bases between them. The CDR3 region is CASSPQGPYGYTF. The CDR3 nucleotides are TGTGCCAGCAGCCCCCAGGGTCCTTATGGCTACACCTTC. Using reference TRBV7-2 and TRBJ1-2 for the parts outside the CDR3, the full variable domain is GAGVSQSPSNKVTEKGKDVELRCDPISGHTALYWYRQSLGQGLEFLIYFQGNSAPDKSGLPSDRFSAERTGGSVSTLTIQRTQQEDSAVYLCASSPQGPYGYTFGSGTRLTVV.

The chain recombines TRBV19 with TRBJ2-5, with 7 bases aligning to TRBD2. V trimming: 3 bases; J trimming: 1 base; junction bases outside the gene matches: 8. The germline gives CDR1 LNHDA, CDR2 SQIVND (reference sequence). The CDR3 is 16 residues long. CDR3 loop: CASSMSPGLTQETQYF. Written as DNA, the CDR3 is TGTGCCAGTAGTATGAGCCCGGGACTAACCCAAGAGACCCAGTACTTC.

The chain recombines TRBV27 with TRBJ2-7, with TRBD2 matching over 8 bases. Trimming took 2 bases from V and 2 from J; bases not matched to a gene: 2. Germline CDR1 is MNHEY and CDR2 is SMNVEV (reference sequence). The length of the CDR3 is 14 residues. CDR3 amino acids: CASSLKGLAYEQYF. Here the CDR3 DNA reads TGTGCCAGCAGTTTAAAGGGACTAGCCTACGAGCAGTACTTC.

The CDR3 nucleotides read TGCGCCAGCAGTCGGACACTGAACACTGAAGCTTTCTTT. Translated, it gives CASSRTLNTEAFF. The J gene is TRBJ1-1, the V gene TRBV10-1, with a weak D call TRBD1 (5 bases). V was cut by 5 bases and J by 0 bases, with 7 bases left in between. The CDR3 totals 13 residues. Looked up from germline, CDR1 is WNHNN and CDR2 is SYGVQD (reference sequence).

This clone has only a few counts. This rearrangement joins TRBV10-3 to TRBJ1-5; D is unresolved. The CDR3 consists of 16 residues. Trimming left V 0 bases short and J 5 bases short, with 14 bases between. CDR1 and CDR2 from the germline V gene are ENHRY and SYGVKD. CDR3 residues: CAISESTPRPYQPQHF. CDR3 DNA: TGTGCCATCAGTGAGTCTACTCCCCGCCCTTATCAGCCCCAGCATTTT.

The chain combines TRBV1 with TRBJ1-6; the listed D gene, TRBD1, was not tested against the DNA. TRBV1 has pseudogene status. There are 15 residues in the CDR3. The CDR3: CTSSQKGDFRPPLHF. The CDR3 bases are TGCACCAGCAGCCAAAAAGGGGATTTCAGGCCACCCCTCCACTTT.

The V and J genes are TRBV5-1 and TRBJ2-1, with D hard to call. Germline V lookup: CDR1 SGHRS, CDR2 YFSETQ. The CDR3 has 13 residues. Trimming cost V 0 bases and J 5 bases, with 6 bases left between them. The CDR3 sequence: CASSLDLNNEQFF. Written as DNA, the CDR3 is TGCGCCAGCAGCTTGGATTTAAACAATGAGCAGTTCTTC.

This clone showed up just a few times. The rearrangement joins TRBV6-1 to TRBJ2-1, with 9 bases identical to TRBD1. The ends lost 4 bases at V and 7 bases at J; junction bases unmatched: 5. Looked up from germline, CDR1 is MNHNS and CDR2 is SASEGT. CDR3 size: 14 residues. CDR3 sequence reads: CASSGGQGGNEQFF. The CDR3 DNA sequence: TGTGCCAGCAGTGGGGGACAGGGAGGTAATGAGCAGTTCTTC.

The chain employs TRBV19 and TRBJ1-2; no firm D call. Germline CDR1 and CDR2: LNHDA and SQIVND (reference sequence). The ends were cut back, 5 bases at V and 4 bases at J, with 14 bases in the middle. CDR3 length: 14 residues. CDR3 DNA sequence: TGTGCCAGTAGTCCTCAAGGCGGTCTCTATGGCTACACCTTC. Protein product: CASSPQGGLYGYTF.